This T cell receptor (beta chain) was recovered during a study of cytomegalovirus exposure and HLA in healthy donors. This PCR relied on a set of 60 Vbeta primers and 13 Jbeta primers. Only in-frame clones appear in the TCRdb table, and some are missing; sequencing was by immunoSEQ multiplex PCR. Altogether about 190,000 clones are present, 80% being singletons, with the ten largest covering roughly 1.1%. Germline V CDR1 and CDR2: SQVTM, ANQGSEA. The CDR3 has 13 amino acids. V was pared by 5 bases and J by 1 base, with 11 bases between. The chain uses TRBV29-1 and TRBJ1-1; D remains unclear. This TCR derives from a woman in her forties in good health and CMV-seronegative. What was sequenced was PBMCs. The CDR3 bases are TGCAGCGTTTCAGAGGGAGGGAACACTGAAGCTTTCTTT. Translating it yields CSVSEGGNTEAFF.